Shown below are 11 T cell receptor beta chains from a single sample sequenced in a study of T cell repertoires in cytomegalovirus infection. Their antigens are not known. TCRdb called the reads again in MiXCR, with one record for every CDR3 protein. The sample lists approximately 260,000 distinct CDR3 sequences, 22% occurring once. This sample comprised cultured PBMCs, obtained from culture after CMV antigen stimulation. The receptors shown here come from a human donor in good health (CMV status not recorded). Some clones in this sample may be carry-over from other donors' samples.

In its sample, this clonotype was seen a few times. The chain has TRBV5-4 and TRBJ2-1; possible D gene TRBD1, 5 bases. CDR1 SGHNT and CDR2 YYREEE come from the germline V gene (reference sequence). This CDR3 has 14 amino acids. The V and J ends lost 4 bases and 7 bases respectively, with 15 bases between them. The CDR3 loop reads CASSGRTGKNEQFF. The CDR3 nucleotides are TGTGCCAGCAGCGGCCGTACAGGTAAAAATGAGCAGTTCTTC.

The table lists this clonotype with a few counts. The CDR3 nucleotides are TGTGCCAGCAGCTTAGTTGTAGGGCCCCAAGAGACCCAGTACTTC. Protein product: CASSLVVGPQETQYF. This chain links TRBV7-2 with TRBJ2-5; no clear D gene. This CDR3 region has 15 residues. Germline CDR1 is SGHTA and CDR2 is FQGNSA. Deletions cut 1 base from V and 1 base from J, with 10 bases between.

In this sample, this clonotype turned up a few times. This chain joins TRBV27 and TRBJ2-7; TRBD1 is a possible D gene (5 bases). This CDR3 is built from 13 residues. Trimming pared 4 bases from V and 5 bases from J, leaving 12 bases between. Per the germline V gene, CDR1 is MNHEY and CDR2 is SMNVEV (reference sequence). This chain's CDR3 is CASSSAGYHEQYV. DNA of the CDR3: TGTGCCAGCAGTTCTGCAGGGTACCACGAGCAGTACGTC.

The chain links TRBV20-1 to TRBJ2-1; unclear D gene. The V and J ends lost 2 bases and 10 bases respectively, with 15 bases between them. The germline V gene encodes CDR1 DFQATT and CDR2 SNEGSKA (reference sequence). The CDR3 consists of 13 residues. Written as DNA, the CDR3 is TGCAGTGCTAGAACCAACGCCTTGGGGGAGCAGTTCTTC. As protein: CSARTNALGEQFF.

Only a few counts were recorded for this clonotype. CDR3 sequence reads: CASSQVEGAGGYTF. CDR3 sequence (DNA): TGCGCCAGCAGCCAAGTAGAAGGGGCTGGGGGCTACACCTTC. This sequence joins TRBV4-1 and TRBJ1-2; TRBD1 might be the D (5 bases). Trimming pared 1 base from V and 8 bases from J, leaving 14 bases between. The length of the CDR3 is 14 residues. Per germline, CDR1 MGHRA and CDR2 YSYEKL.

At least ten counts were recorded for this clonotype. This rearrangement joins TRBV7-8 to TRBJ2-5, with TRBD2 identical over 15 bases. Trimming cost V 8 bases and J 6 bases; bases outside gene matches: 7. CDR3 size: 15 residues. Germline lookup yields CDR1 SGHVS and CDR2 FQNEAQ. In nucleotides, the CDR3 is TGTGCCAGCCTCCAGGGGACTAGCGGGAGGAAGACCCAGTACTTC. Amino acid sequence: CASLQGTSGRKTQYF.

V and J are TRBV6-4 and TRBJ1-5; D not resolved. CDR3 length: 13 amino acids. V was cut by 4 bases and J by 7 bases, with 11 bases left in between. Germline V gene lookup returns CDR1 MRHNA and CDR2 SNTAGT. This CDR3 is CASSVEENQPQHF. The CDR3 DNA reads TGTGCCAGCAGTGTCGAGGAAAACCAGCCCCAGCATTTT.

The chain combines TRBV20-1 with TRBJ1-2, with D hard to call. In germline, CDR1 is DFQATT, CDR2 SNEGSKA (reference sequence). Trimming left V 5 bases short and J 1 base short, with 8 bases between. CDR3 length equals 12 residues. CDR3 in amino acids: CSAPGINYGYTF. In DNA, the CDR3 is TGCAGTGCTCCCGGGATTAACTATGGCTACACCTTC.

The table lists this clonotype with many counts. The chain combines TRBV12-3 or TRBV12-4 with TRBJ1-5, with a tentative D call TRBD1 (6 bases). The CDR3 is 16 residues long. V lost 6 bases to trimming and J lost 2 bases, with 17 bases between them. The CDR3, as DNA: TGTGCCAGCAGGCCCAATACAGGGTCCGGCAATCAGCCCCAGCATTTT. This codes for CASRPNTGSGNQPQHF.

This clonotype has just a few counts. The rearrangement links TRBV19 to TRBJ2-2; 7 bases line up with TRBD2. Trimming removed 1 base from V and 1 base from J; junction bases left unmatched: 0. In germline, CDR1 is LNHDA, CDR2 SQIVND (reference sequence). This CDR3 is 15 amino acids long. CDR3 sequence reads: CASSIAGGNTGELFF. Here the CDR3 DNA reads TGTGCCAGTAGTATAGCGGGAGGGAACACCGGGGAGCTGTTTTTT.

This clonotype has at least ten counts. The chain has TRBV7-6 and TRBJ2-1; maybe TRBD2 (5 bases). This CDR3 has 18 residues. V was shortened by 1 base and J by 4 bases, with 20 bases between the two germline ends. Per germline, CDR1 SGHVS and CDR2 FNYEAQ. The DNA of the CDR3 is TGTGCCAGCAGCTTAGATTGGGCCGGAAAGCGGCTATACAATGAGCAGTTCTTC. This encodes CASSLDWAGKRLYNEQFF.